The rows below give T cell receptor beta chains drawn from one sample of a study of blood T cell repertoires in COVID-19. Clones were read by immunoSEQ multiplex PCR, and TCRdb kept only the in-frame ones, dropping some. Altogether roughly 160,000 clones are present, 65% to 85% being singletons, with the ten largest covering over 10%. Sequencing used PBMCs or T cells enriched from blood (not recorded which). These receptors came from a woman aged 55-70 years who had recovered from COVID-19. Both conserved end residues are part of each CDR3. The D gene is left open where the match is weak. Part of the rows lack a size; the others show once, few, many or a class for expanded clones.

v_gene	d_gene	abundance	j_gene	CDR3nt	CDR3aa
TRBV7-9	-	-	TRBJ1-1	TGTGCCAGCAGCTTAGCGCGGGGCCTGAACACTGAAGCTTTCTTT	CASSLARGLNTEAFF
TRBV10-2	TRBD1	-	TRBJ2-7	TGCGCCAGCAGGGGGGAGACAGGGGCAGAAGAGCAGTACTTC	CASRGETGAEEQYF
TRBV10-2	TRBD1	-	TRBJ2-7	TGCGCCAGCAACCTCGGGACAGCCTACGAGCAGTACTTC	CASNLGTAYEQYF
TRBV3-1/TRBV3-2	-	-	TRBJ2-2	TGTGCCAGCAGCGAACAGGGATCCGGGGAGCTGTTTTTT	CASSEQGSGELFF
TRBV18	TRBD1	once	TRBJ2-1	TGTGCCAGCTCCCCCGGGACAGGCCTCAATGAGCAGTTCTTC	CASSPGTGLNEQFF
TRBV25-1	TRBD2	-	TRBJ2-3	TGTGCCAGCAGTGTAACTAGCGGGAGTACAGATACGCAGTATTTT	CASSVTSGSTDTQYF
TRBV3-1/TRBV3-2	-	-	TRBJ1-1	TGTGCCAGCAGCCTGGGGGAGGTCATCACTGAAGCTTTCTTT	CASSLGEVITEAFF
TRBV10-3	-	-	TRBJ1-2	TGTGCCATCAGTGGCAGCGATGGCTACACCTTC	CAISGSDGYTF
TRBV10-3	TRBD1	-	TRBJ1-4	TGTGCCATCAGTGAGTTTGGGACAGGGGAGGAAAAACTGTTTTTT	CAISEFGTGEEKLFF
TRBV6-5	-	-	TRBJ1-1	TGTGCCAGCAGGTTGGACAGCCCCACCGAAGCTTTCTTT	CASRLDSPTEAFF
TRBV7-3	-	once	TRBJ2-7	TGTGCCAGCAGCTTAGGGCGGGACTACGAGCAGTACTTC	CASSLGRDYEQYF
TRBV7-6	TRBD1	few	TRBJ1-2	TGTGCCAGCAGCTCCCAACCGACAGGGTATGGCTACACCTTC	CASSSQPTGYGYTF
TRBV10-1	-	-	TRBJ2-1	TGCGCCAGCAGTGTTTACAGGGATAGCTCCTACAATGAGCAGTTCTTC	CASSVYRDSSYNEQFF
TRBV13	TRBD1	-	TRBJ1-2	TGTGCCAGCAGCTTGGGACAGTATGGCTACACCTTC	CASSLGQYGYTF
TRBV3-1/TRBV3-2	-	once	TRBJ1-6	TGTGCCAGCAGCCAAGCCCAGGGCCCCCTCCACTTT	CASSQAQGPLHF
TRBV7-9	TRBD1	once	TRBJ1-3	TGTGCCAGCAGCAGGAAAGGGGGCATCTCTGGAAACACCATATATTTT	CASSRKGGISGNTIYF
TRBV28	-	-	TRBJ1-4	TGTGCCAGCAGTACTGGTTCTGCAACTAATGAAAAACTGTTTTTT	CASSTGSATNEKLFF
TRBV5-5	TRBD1	-	TRBJ1-2	TGTGCCAGCAGCTCCACAGGGGTCTATGGCTACACCTTC	CASSSTGVYGYTF
TRBV7-2	-	-	TRBJ2-7	TGTGCCAGCAGCGGAGGGGCACCTTACGAGCAGTACTTC	CASSGGAPYEQYF
TRBV19	TRBD1	-	TRBJ1-2	TGTGCCAGCAGACAGGGGGCGGACTATGGCTACACCTTC	CASRQGADYGYTF
TRBV18	TRBD2	-	TRBJ2-2	TGTGCCAGCTCATCACTACACCAGACTAGCGGGAGCCCTCCCGGGGAGCTGTTTTTT	CASSSLHQTSGSPPGELFF
TRBV27	TRBD2	-	TRBJ2-1	TGTGCCAGCAGTTGGGGACTAGCGGGAGTTAGTGAGCAGTTCTTC	CASSWGLAGVSEQFF
TRBV7-9	TRBD1	few	TRBJ2-7	TGTGCCAGCAGCCACATCCGGACAGGAAACGAGCAGTACTTC	CASSHIRTGNEQYF
TRBV27	TRBD1	-	TRBJ1-1	TGTGCCAGCAGCGCCGAACAGGGGACCACTGAAGCTTTCTTT	CASSAEQGTTEAFF
TRBV5-8	-	-	TRBJ2-1	TGTGCCAGCAGCTTGGGTCCCAGGCAGCCCTACAATGAGCAGTTCTTC	CASSLGPRQPYNEQFF
TRBV10-3	TRBD1	-	TRBJ1-1	TGTGCCATCAGCCTTGACAGGGGTACTGAAGCTTTCTTT	CAISLDRGTEAFF
TRBV12-5	-	-	TRBJ1-5	TGTGCTAGTGGGCCCCAGGGGAATCAGCCCCAGCATTTT	CASGPQGNQPQHF
TRBV12-3/TRBV12-4	-	-	TRBJ2-5	TGTGCCAGCAGTCGCGCTATCTCAGAGACCCAGTACTTC	CASSRAISETQYF
TRBV15	TRBD1	once	TRBJ1-4	TGTGCCACCAGCAAAGGGACCGGGACAGGGGAAAAACTGTTTTTT	CATSKGTGTGEKLFF
TRBV20-1	-	-	TRBJ1-5	TGCAGTGCTAGTCCGGGAAATAGCAATCAGCCCCAGCATTTT	CSASPGNSNQPQHF
TRBV6-5	-	-	TRBJ1-5	TGTGCCAGCAGTAAGGGGATCAATCAGCCCCAGCATTTT	CASSKGINQPQHF
TRBV19	TRBD1	-	TRBJ2-4	TGTGCCAGTACCCTAGGACAGGAAAAAAACATTCAGTACTTC	CASTLGQEKNIQYF
TRBV5-1	-	once	TRBJ1-6	TGCGCCAGCGGGCAGGGCTTTGGGTCACCCCTCCACTTT	CASGQGFGSPLHF
TRBV19	TRBD1	-	TRBJ1-3	TGTGCCAGTAAAGGGCCTCAGACAGGGACTGGAAACACCATATATTTT	CASKGPQTGTGNTIYF
TRBV2	-	-	TRBJ1-6	TGTGCCAGCAGCCCGCGGGGGGTCAATTCACCCCTCCACTTT	CASSPRGVNSPLHF
TRBV7-3	-	-	TRBJ2-3	TGTGCCAGCAGCTTAACAGGGGGCACAGATACGCAGTATTTT	CASSLTGGTDTQYF
TRBV2	-	-	TRBJ1-2	TGTGCCAGCAGTGAATCTGGGAGAAGAATTTATGGCTACACCTTC	CASSESGRRIYGYTF
TRBV19	-	-	TRBJ1-1	TGTGCCAGTAGTATCCGGAACAGGGCCGCCGTCATGAACACTGAAGCTTTCTTT	CASSIRNRAAVMNTEAFF
TRBV19	-	-	TRBJ1-5	TGTGCCAGTAGTATAGGGGGGAGGGTTTATCAGCCCCAGCATTTT	CASSIGGRVYQPQHF